These T cell receptor beta chains were read from a single sample in a study of T cells after yellow fever vaccination. TCRdb recomputed calls from the 5' RACE reads with MiXCR, one row per CDR3 protein. Among fewer than 500,000 distinct CDR3 sequences listed, 18% were seen once. The sample consisted of PBMCs, taken before the yellow fever booster vaccination. All receptors derive from a man aged 18 to 29 who received the YFV17D yellow fever vaccine. Both conserved end residues are part of each CDR3. D genes are given only for firm matches. Clone sizes are given selectively: once, few, many, or a class where the clone is expanded.

v_gene	j_gene	abundance	d_gene	CDR3aa	CDR3nt
TRBV6-5	TRBJ2-7	few	-	CASSHSTGVSYEQYF	TGTGCCAGCAGTCACTCCACGGGGGTCTCCTACGAGCAGTACTTC
TRBV9	TRBJ1-2	few	-	CASAKGVEDYGYTF	TGTGCGTCGGCGAAGGGGGTCGAAGACTATGGCTACACCTTC
TRBV4-1	TRBJ2-7	-	TRBD2	CASSQVAGLARGSEQYF	TGCGCCAGCAGCCAGGTGGCCGGACTAGCTAGGGGAAGCGAGCAGTACTTC
TRBV7-3	TRBJ1-6	-	TRBD1	CASSLGQGMSSPLHF	TGTGCCAGCAGCCTCGGACAGGGGATGAGTTCACCCCTCCACTTT
TRBV4-3	TRBJ1-2	many	TRBD1	CASSQDPGQGIYGYTF	TGCGCCAGCAGCCAAGACCCGGGACAGGGAATTTATGGCTACACCTTC
TRBV11-2	TRBJ2-1	few	TRBD2	CASSSPGTSSYNEQFF	TGTGCCAGCAGTTCTCCCGGGACTAGCTCCTACAATGAGCAGTTCTTC
TRBV25-1	TRBJ2-5	-	-	CASSVRGMETQYF	TGTGCCAGCAGCGTACGGGGTATGGAGACCCAGTACTTC
TRBV6-5	TRBJ1-2	few	-	CASRPTGIAYGYTF	TGTGCCAGCAGACCTACAGGGATCGCCTATGGCTACACCTTC
TRBV5-1	TRBJ2-5	few	-	CASSWDRPETQYF	TGCGCCAGCAGCTGGGACCGACCAGAGACCCAGTACTTC
TRBV12-3/TRBV12-4	TRBJ2-1	few	-	CASSLSLMDLF	TGTGCCAGCAGTTTGTCGCTCATGGATCTATTC
TRBV6-2/TRBV6-3	TRBJ2-6	few	-	CASSSPGSYPSGANVLTF	TGTGCCAGCAGTTCACCGGGCAGCTACCCCTCTGGGGCCAACGTCCTGACTTTC
TRBV5-1	TRBJ1-6	-	-	CASSRDAAPPLHF	TGCGCCAGCAGCCGGGACGCGGCGCCCCCCCTCCACTTT
TRBV12-3/TRBV12-4	TRBJ1-4	many	-	CASSSLHRKREKLFF	TGTGCCAGCAGTTCCCTTCACAGAAAGAGGGAAAAACTGTTTTTT
TRBV6-5	TRBJ1-6	few	-	CASRNHQGRNSPLHF	TGTGCCAGCAGGAACCACCAGGGGCGGAATTCACCCCTCCACTTT
TRBV18	TRBJ2-3	few	TRBD1	CASSPRQGETDTQYF	TGTGCCAGCTCACCACGACAGGGTGAAACAGATACGCAGTATTTT
TRBV7-2	TRBJ2-3	few	TRBD2	CASSWAGGLADTQYF	TGTGCCAGCAGCTGGGCGGGGGGGCTTGCAGATACGCAGTATTTT
TRBV18	TRBJ1-1	few	-	CASSPPTYPSAFF	TGTGCCAGCTCACCGCCTACCTACCCGAGTGCTTTCTTT
TRBV7-6	TRBJ1-2	few	-	CASRPLGSGDGYTF	TGTGCCAGCAGACCACTGGGTTCTGGGGATGGCTACACCTTC
TRBV7-9	TRBJ2-3	few	-	CASSLLDYHTQYF	TGTGCCAGCAGCTTACTGGACTACCATACGCAGTATTTT
TRBV28	TRBJ2-3	-	TRBD1	CASRYGDRGGTNTQYF	TGTGCCAGCCGTTATGGAGACAGGGGGGGCACGAATACGCAGTATTTT
TRBV6-1	TRBJ2-1	-	TRBD2	CASRLAGGYNEQFF	TGTGCCAGCAGACTAGCGGGGGGATACAATGAGCAGTTCTTC
TRBV23-1	TRBJ2-1	-	-	CASSHTSPIDNEQFF	TGCGCCAGCAGTCATACTAGCCCGATCGACAATGAGCAGTTCTTC
TRBV5-4	TRBJ2-3	few	-	CASSIGSTDTQYF	TGTGCCAGCAGCATCGGCAGTACAGATACGCAGTATTTT
TRBV5-1	TRBJ2-5	few	TRBD1	CASSSGGQTKETQYF	TGCGCCAGCAGCTCAGGGGGACAGACGAAAGAGACCCAGTACTTC
TRBV5-4	TRBJ2-7	few	TRBD1	CASSLGQGLDEQYF	TGTGCCAGCAGCTTAGGACAGGGGCTTGACGAGCAGTACTTC
TRBV6-5	TRBJ1-3	-	-	CASSRDATGNTIYF	TGTGCCAGCAGCCGTGACGCGACTGGAAACACCATATATTTT
TRBV6-5	TRBJ2-2	-	TRBD1	CASSRLTGLDTGELFF	TGTGCCAGCAGCCGATTGACAGGGTTGGACACCGGGGAGCTGTTTTTT
TRBV5-6	TRBJ2-4	-	-	CASSSARLAKNIQYF	TGTGCCAGCAGTTCAGCAAGGCTAGCCAAAAACATTCAGTACTTC
TRBV6-2/TRBV6-3	TRBJ2-1	few	TRBD2	CASSYPTSGGKYNEQFF	TGTGCCAGCAGTTACCCGACTAGCGGGGGGAAGTACAATGAGCAGTTCTTC
TRBV12-3/TRBV12-4	TRBJ2-4	once	-	CASSLSTQWGNIQYF	TGTGCCAGCAGTCTAAGTACCCAATGGGGAAACATTCAGTACTTC
TRBV4-1	TRBJ2-1	few	TRBD1	CASSQALGTDNEQFF	TGCGCCAGCAGCCAAGCCCTTGGGACAGACAATGAGCAGTTCTTC
TRBV4-2	TRBJ2-7	-	TRBD1	CASSQQTGTGYPYEQYF	TGTGCCAGCAGCCAACAAACCGGGACAGGGTACCCCTACGAGCAGTACTTC
TRBV5-1	TRBJ1-2	once	-	CASSTGPPHGYTF	TGCGCCAGCAGCACCGGACCTCCACATGGCTACACCTTC
TRBV20-1	TRBJ2-5	-	-	CSARDSSKTQYF	TGCAGTGCTAGAGATTCCTCCAAGACCCAGTACTTC
TRBV5-4	TRBJ2-5	-	-	CASSHRVLETQYF	TGTGCCAGCAGCCACAGGGTCTTAGAGACCCAGTACTTC
TRBV6-5	TRBJ2-3	-	-	CASRGSGTDTQYF	TGTGCCTCAAGAGGTTCGGGGACAGATACGCAGTATTTT
TRBV4-3	TRBJ2-4	-	TRBD1	CASSQGTGRYIQYF	TGCGCCAGCAGCCAAGGGACAGGGAGGTACATTCAGTACTTC
TRBV5-6	TRBJ2-2	-	-	CASREGRLWRAHAGELFF	TGTGCCAGCAGAGAGGGGCGTTTGTGGAGGGCTCACGCCGGGGAGCTGTTTTTT
TRBV15	TRBJ2-7	-	-	CATSRGGGRGEQYF	TGTGCCACCAGCAGAGGCGGGGGCCGGGGGGAGCAGTACTTC
TRBV7-9	TRBJ2-7	few	-	CASSGRGLGRMAYF	TGTGCCAGCAGCGGTAGGGGTTTGGGGCGCATGGCGTACTTC
TRBV6-1	TRBJ1-2	few	-	CASFISRADYGYTF	TGTGCCAGCTTCATATCCAGGGCGGACTATGGCTACACCTTC
TRBV6-5	TRBJ1-4	few	TRBD1	CASRGLTGAGELFF	TGTGCCAGCAGAGGGTTGACAGGGGCAGGGGAACTGTTTTTT